The 20 T cell receptor beta chains reported below all come from one sample, sequenced in a study of T cell clonality in common variable immunodeficiency. Study-wide results and caveats: Fewer deletions and N-nucleotide insertions were reportedly seen in common variable immunodeficiency TCR beta sequences.

The antigens of these receptors remain unknown. TCRdb's table, derived via immunoSEQ multiplex PCR, lists solely in-frame clones and lacks some. Observed in the sample are about 32,000 clones, none of them singletons. The sequencing sample was made of peripheral blood mononuclear cells. The receptors were sampled from a human donor with common variable immunodeficiency.

This clone has a count of ten or more. Sequencing ends 3 residues short of the CDR3 end; the germline J gene provides the rest. This chain connects TRBV30 to TRBJ2-7; D might be TRBD2 (6 bases). V was pared by 2 bases and J by 3 bases, with 20 bases between. Per germline, CDR1 GTSNPN and CDR2 SVGIG (reference sequence). The CDR3 has 16 amino acids. The CDR3 DNA, read in part, is TGTGCCTGGAGTTTAACCCCCGGCGGGGTGCTCTACGAG. Protein sequence: CAWSLTPGGVLYE. The full-length CDR3 reads as CAWSLTPGGVLYEQYF.

This clone has a count of ten or more. The missing CDR3 end, 3 residues past where the read stops, is filled in from the germline J gene. The chain is built from TRBV23-1 and TRBJ2-2, with a possible D match to TRBD2 (6 bases). TRBV23-1 is an ORF for which the function is uncertain. The CDR3 is made up of 17 amino acids. V was cut by 0 bases and J by 5 bases, with 16 bases left in between. The CDR3 here is CASSQSKEGWLTGELFF. The CDR3 bases that were read are TGCGCCAGCAGTCAATCAAAGGAGGGTTGGTTAACCGGGGAG.

To note about this clone: The read is 3 residues too short to cover the CDR3 end, so that end is filled in from the germline J gene. The chain has TRBV7-2 and TRBJ2-5; TRBD2 aligns across 8 bases. This CDR3 is 15 amino acids long. V shed 0 bases and J 2 bases; nucleotides not matched to a gene: 2. Germline values: CDR1 SGHTA, CDR2 FQGNSA. The covered CDR3 bases are TGTGCCAGCAGCTTAGCGACTAGCGTTCAAGAGACC. As protein: CASSLATSVQET. The entire CDR3 is CASSLATSVQETQYF.

With respect to this clone: The read terminates 3 residues ahead of where the CDR3 ends, so the germline J gene completes it. The genes are TRBV18 and TRBJ1-5; 10 nucleotides match TRBD1. With V trimmed by 2 bases and J by 3 bases, 10 bases remained unmatched. Germline V CDR1 and CDR2: KGHSH, LQKENI. CDR3 length equals 18 residues. The CDR3 protein is CASSPALTGGLNNQPQHF. The part of the CDR3 DNA that was read is TGTGCCAGCTCACCAGCTCTGACAGGGGGCTTGAACAATCAGCCC.

This clone was found a few times. The read ends 3 residues before the CDR3 terminus; that terminus is restored from the germline J gene. The chain combines TRBV30 with TRBJ1-2; a possible D gene is TRBD1 (6 bases). The germline V gene encodes CDR1 GTSNPN and CDR2 SVGIG (reference sequence). This CDR3 is built from 16 residues. V dropped 2 bases and J dropped 7 bases, with 23 bases sitting between them. This CDR3 reads CAWSSDRSLLMSGYTF. The sequenced CDR3 bases are TGTGCCTGGAGTTCGGACAGAAGCCTTTTGATGAGTGGC.

This clone has more than one count but fewer than ten. The read is 3 residues too short to cover the CDR3 end, so that end is filled in from the germline J gene. This chain connects TRBV6-2 or TRBV6-3 to TRBJ1-1; D may be TRBD1 (6 bases). Between the trimmed V and J ends, which lost 8 bases and 0 bases, there was a span of 13 bases. Germline V gene lookup returns CDR1 MNHEY and CDR2 SVGEGT. This CDR3 contains 14 residues. CDR3 sequence: CASWTAKMNTEAFF. The sequenced part of the CDR3 DNA is TGTGCCAGCTGGACAGCCAAGATGAACACTGAA.

This clone was observed many times. The read finishes 3 residues shy of the CDR3 end, and the germline J gene is used to complete it. This chain joins TRBV20-1 and TRBJ2-3; TRBD2 matches 13 bases. Germline CDR1 reads DFQATT; CDR2 reads SNEGSKA (reference sequence). This CDR3 is 14 amino acids long. V was clipped by 6 bases and J by 6 bases; unmatched bases: 6. The CDR3 DNA, read in part, is TGCAGTGCCCGGACTAGCGGGGGTGGGGATACG. This codes for CSARTSGGGDT. The full CDR3 sequence reads CSARTSGGGDTQYF.

This clone showed up just a few times. The read comes to an end 3 residues before the CDR3 does, leaving the germline J gene to fill in the end. This chain connects TRBV7-9 to TRBJ2-3; D might be TRBD2 (7 bases). The CDR3 spans 13 residues. Trimming left V 8 bases short and J 4 bases short, with 13 bases between. Germline CDR1 reads SEHNR; CDR2 reads FQNEAQ (reference sequence). The DNA read from the CDR3 is TGTGCCAGCCGCCCGGGGGGCGCAGATACG. Its protein is CASRPGGADT. The whole CDR3 is CASRPGGADTQYF.

This clone turned up a few times. The CDR3 is cut off 3 residues early in the read; its end comes from the germline J gene. The chain joins TRBV30 to TRBJ1-3, with D possibly being TRBD1 (6 bases). The CDR3 runs 13 residues. Germline values: CDR1 GTSNPN, CDR2 SVGIG (reference sequence). V shed 2 bases and J shed 8 bases, with 13 bases lying between them. CDR3 DNA, as far as it was read: TGTGCCTGGAGTTACAACAGGGATCACACC. This translates into CAWSYNRDHT. The whole CDR3 sequence reads CAWSYNRDHTIYF.

For this clone: The missing CDR3 end, 3 residues past where the read stops, is filled in from the germline J gene. This chain links TRBV19 with TRBJ2-3; 12 nucleotides align to TRBD2. From germline, CDR1 is LNHDA and CDR2 SQIVND (reference sequence). The V gene end was trimmed by 8 bases and the J gene end by 5 bases; junction bases not matched to a gene: 5. This CDR3 contains 14 residues. CDR3 residues: CASGLAGNGDTQYF. CDR3 DNA (partial): TGTGCCAGTGGACTAGCGGGGAACGGAGATACG.

This clone was recorded a few times. The read is 3 residues too short to cover the CDR3 end, so that end is filled in from the germline J gene. This chain joins TRBV6-1 and TRBJ2-3; 12 positions match TRBD2. V shed 0 bases and J 4 bases; nucleotides not matched to a gene: 11. The CDR3 spans 19 residues. Germline values: CDR1 MNHNS, CDR2 SASEGT. Here the CDR3 reads CASSEAALAGGLISDTQYF. CDR3 DNA (partial): TGTGCCAGCAGTGAAGCGGCCCTAGCGGGGGGGCTAATCTCAGATACG.

As to this clone: Read coverage stops 3 residues before the CDR3 terminus; the germline J gene supplies the remainder. The chain combines TRBV30 with TRBJ1-1; no reliable D call. The V end was cut by 5 bases, the J end by 1 base, with 17 bases between. The germline gives CDR1 GTSNPN, CDR2 SVGIG (reference sequence). The CDR3 is 15 residues long. CDR3 bases read: TGTGCCTGGGGGCCATATGTGGCATCGAACACTGAA. This gives the protein CAWGPYVASNTE. The full CDR3 protein reads CAWGPYVASNTEAFF.

This clone was detected a few times. The read gets to within 3 residues of the CDR3 end, and the germline J gene fills in the rest. V gene TRBV6-2 or TRBV6-3 combines with J gene TRBJ1-2; 11 positions agree with TRBD1. The CDR3 covers 15 residues. V lost 7 bases and J lost 5; bases outside the gene matches: 9. The germline gives CDR1 MNHEY, CDR2 SVGEGT. The CDR3 here is CASKPGTGGLYGYTF. CDR3 bases read: TGTGCCAGCAAGCCCGGGACAGGGGGATTATATGGC.

As regards this clone: The CDR3 end lies 3 residues beyond the end of the read and is filled in from the germline J gene. The chain uses TRBV19 and TRBJ1-5; maybe TRBD1 (5 bases). The germline V gene has CDR1 LNHDA and CDR2 SQIVND (reference sequence). V shed 7 bases and J shed 1 base, with 11 bases lying between them. The CDR3 is 14 amino acids. CDR3 sequence reads: CASMLGGSNQPQHF. The DNA read from the CDR3 is TGTGCCAGTATGCTTGGGGGGAGCAATCAGCCC.

Points on this clone: The read terminates 3 residues before the CDR3 end, so the remaining end is supplied by the germline J gene. J is TRBJ2-7 and V is TRBV7-8; TRBD2 might be the D (6 bases). The CDR3 sequence is 17 residues long. Trimming pared 1 base from V and 3 bases from J, leaving 19 bases between. The germline CDR1 and CDR2 sequences are SGHVS and FQNEAQ. CDR3 sequence reads: CASSLVRLPGLGYEQYF. The sequenced CDR3 bases are TGTGCCAGCAGCTTAGTCAGATTACCGGGACTCGGCTACGAG.

This clone was recorded many times. The read gets to within 3 residues of the CDR3 end, and the germline J gene fills in the rest. The chain is built from TRBV14 and TRBJ1-1; TRBD1 matches 8 bases. Germline CDR1 reads SGHDN; CDR2 reads FVKESK. The CDR3 has 14 amino acids. V was pared by 7 bases and J by 4 bases, with 8 bases of the junction left unmatched. This CDR3 reads CASTGGTPPTEAFF. The CDR3 DNA, read in part, is TGTGCCAGCACAGGGGGCACCCCCCCCACTGAA.

There are many counts of this clone. Read coverage stops 3 residues before the CDR3 terminus; the germline J gene supplies the remainder. This chain connects TRBV20-1 to TRBJ2-3; TRBD2 agrees at 9 bases. V shed 4 bases and J 4 bases; nucleotides not matched to a gene: 6. Germline V CDR1 and CDR2: DFQATT, SNEGSKA (reference sequence). The CDR3 is 14 amino acids. CDR3 DNA, as far as it was read: TGCAGTGCTATGACTAGCGGCGTATCAGATACG. This codes for CSAMTSGVSDT. The CDR3 reads in full as CSAMTSGVSDTQYF.

This clone showed up just a few times. The junction differs from germline at one of its ends, possibly a read error. The sequenced fragment ends 3 residues before the CDR3 boundary, so the rest is inferred from the germline J gene. The chain joins TRBV30 to TRBJ1-6, with D perhaps matching TRBD1 (5 bases). Germline V lookup: CDR1 GTSNPN, CDR2 SVGIG (reference sequence). This CDR3 is 14 amino acids long. The chain's CDR3 is CARSGAVYNSPLHF. CDR3 DNA, as far as it was read: TGTGCCCGGAGTGGGGCAGTCTATAATTCACCC.

About this clone itself: Relative to the germline gene, one junction end is altered; a read error may explain this. The read is 3 residues too short to cover the CDR3 end, so that end is filled in from the germline J gene. J is TRBJ1-2 and V is TRBV19, with TRBD1 as a possible D gene (6 bases). In germline, CDR1 is LNHDA, CDR2 SQIVND (reference sequence). CDR3 length: 17 residues. The CDR3 is CASTSGDGDQRFYSYTF. The CDR3 DNA, read in part, is TGTGCCAGTACCTCAGGGGACGGGGATCAGAGATTCTATAGC.

Regarding this clone: Read coverage stops 3 residues before the CDR3 terminus; the germline J gene supplies the remainder. The chain recombines TRBV30 with TRBJ1-2; D ambiguous. With 3 bases removed from V and 5 bases from J, the gap between germline ends came to 10 bases. This CDR3 is built from 12 residues. Per germline, CDR1 GTSNPN and CDR2 SVGIG (reference sequence). The chain's CDR3 is CAWSWSGYGYTF. CDR3 DNA, as far as it was read: TGTGCCTGGAGCTGGTCGGGGTATGGC.